Shown below are 10 T cell receptor beta chains from a single sample sequenced in a study of blood T cell repertoires in COVID-19. Libraries were prepared by immunoSEQ multiplex PCR; TCRdb keeps only in-frame clonotypes and omits some of them. The sample includes 180,000 or so clones, about 70% of them seen just once. The sequenced material came from peripheral blood. The receptors were gathered from a woman in her forties or fifties with active or convalescent COVID-19.

The genes are TRBV9 and TRBJ2-2; D is unclear. This CDR3 contains 12 residues. V lost 0 bases and J 7 bases, leaving 4 bases between the germline ends. The germline gives CDR1 SGDLS, CDR2 YYNGEE. DNA of the CDR3: TGTGCCAGCAGCGTAGTCCGCGGGGAGCTGTTTTTT. It encodes CASSVVRGELFF.

A single count supports this clone. CDR3: CASSQDRTLFRHNEQFF. CDR3 nucleotides: TGCGCCAGCAGCCAAGATCGGACTCTCTTTAGACACAATGAGCAGTTCTTC. The chain links TRBV4-3 to TRBJ2-1; perhaps TRBD2 as D (5 bases). Trimming removed 0 bases from V and 5 bases from J, with 17 bases in between. CDR1 LGHNA and CDR2 YSLEER come from the germline V gene. This CDR3 is built from 17 residues.

V gene TRBV18 combines with J gene TRBJ1-1, with unresolved D. This CDR3 comprises 14 residues. V lost 6 bases and J 1 base, leaving 12 bases between the germline ends. The germline CDR1 and CDR2 sequences are KGHSH and LQKENI. The CDR3 spells CASSPGLGNTEAFF. CDR3 in DNA: TGTGCCAGCTCGCCGGGTCTTGGGAACACTGAAGCTTTCTTT.

The genes are TRBV6-2 or TRBV6-3 and TRBJ1-4; TRBD1 might be the D (5 bases). This CDR3 contains 13 residues. V lost 4 bases, J lost 8 bases, and 11 bases lay in between. Looked up from germline, CDR1 is MNHEY and CDR2 is SVGEGT. The CDR3, as DNA: TGTGCCAGCAGTTGGCAGGGCTACGAAAAACTGTTTTTT. As protein: CASSWQGYEKLFF.

This clone has a handful of counts. V usage is TRBV7-2 and J usage is TRBJ1-1; the match to TRBD1 covers 8 bases. Germline CDR1 is SGHTA and CDR2 is FQGNSA. The CDR3 covers 15 residues. J gave up 4 bases and V 6 bases, and 10 bases lay outside the gene matches. In DNA, the CDR3 is TGTGCCAGCAGGTCCGGACAGGGTGGTTTCACTGAAGCTTTCTTT. It yields the protein CASRSGQGGFTEAFF.

The chain joins TRBV7-2 to TRBJ1-2; TRBD1 might be the D (5 bases). The V and J ends lost 1 base and 6 bases respectively, with 21 bases between them. The CDR3 length is 17 residues. Looked up from germline, CDR1 is SGHTA and CDR2 is FQGNSA. CDR3 DNA: TGTGCCAGCAGCTTAGGTGGGCGGGGGGAACCATCGCATGGCTACACCTTC. Protein: CASSLGGRGEPSHGYTF.

The V call is TRBV4-3, the J call TRBJ1-2; no clear D. V was trimmed by 1 base and J by 4 bases, leaving 13 bases between them. The CDR3 spans 15 residues. Per the germline V gene, CDR1 is LGHNA and CDR2 is YSLEER. In DNA, the CDR3 is TGCGCCAGCAGCCAAGCCCGAGCCTCTCTCTATGGCTACACCTTC. It yields the protein CASSQARASLYGYTF.

This clone was detected once. This chain connects TRBV2 to TRBJ1-2; D is unclear. This CDR3 region has 15 residues. With 2 bases removed from V and 6 bases from J, the gap between germline ends came to 16 bases. The germline V gene has CDR1 SNHLY and CDR2 FYNNEI. This CDR3 is CASSERSGKNNGYTF. The CDR3 DNA is TGTGCCAGCAGTGAAAGGTCGGGGAAGAATAATGGCTACACCTTC. Full variable domain (remainder filled in from reference TRBV2 and TRBJ1-2): EPEVTQTPSHQVTQMGQEVILRCVPISNHLYFYWYRQILGQKVEFLVSFYNNEISEKSEIFDDQFSVERPDGSNFTLKIRSTKLEDSAMYFCASSERSGKNNGYTFGSGTRLTVV.

The V call is TRBV5-1, the J call TRBJ2-2, with TRBD1 identical over 10 bases. Germline values: CDR1 SGHRS, CDR2 YFSETQ. The V and J ends lost 1 base and 5 bases, in that order; junction bases with no gene match: 11. CDR3 length: 18 amino acids. In nucleotides, the CDR3 is TGCGCCAGCAGCTTGTACGACAGGGGGCGTTTTGAGACCGGGGAGCTGTTTTTT. This codes for CASSLYDRGRFETGELFF.

This clone was counted a few times. The chain combines TRBV4-3 with TRBJ1-4, with D unresolved. CDR3 size: 16 residues. From germline, CDR1 is LGHNA and CDR2 YSLEER. The V end was cut by 0 bases, the J end by 7 bases, with 15 bases between. CDR3 nucleotides: TGCGCCAGCAGCCAAGACTGGGCGCGATCAGGTGAAAAACTGTTTTTT. It translates to CASSQDWARSGEKLFF.